This TCR beta chain was recovered during a study of cytomegalovirus exposure and HLA in healthy donors. Overall study context: Roughly 80 million unique TCRs from HLA-typed donors made up an early data release.

The PCR was carried out with 60 Vbeta primers and 13 Jbeta primers. The method was immunoSEQ multiplex PCR; TCRdb's version includes in-frame clones alone and lacks a portion of them. Here the sample spans 150,000 to 160,000 clones, about 85% being singletons. For this clone: Its antigen is still unknown.

Overall study findings and caveats: The authors later found HLA-associated TCR beta chains more clonally expanded than equally common others. The study put roughly 160 TCR beta chains on its list as cytomegalovirus-associated.

Sequenced sample: PBMCs. The sequence came from a woman between 18 and 30 years old in good health and CMV-seronegative.

CDR3 region: CASRDILNYGYTF. CDR3 DNA sequence: TGTGCCAGCAGGGACATCCTGAACTATGGCTACACCTTC. The gene calls are TRBV2 and TRBJ1-2, with a possible D match to TRBD1 (5 bases). Trimming took off 6 bases at V and 2 bases at J, with 10 bases between the two ends. CDR1 and CDR2 (germline): SNHLY, FYNNEI. CDR3 length: 13 residues.